The next 25 T cell receptor beta chains were all read from a single sample in a study of blood T cell repertoires in COVID-19. Assay: immunoSEQ multiplex PCR; the TCRdb copy retains only in-frame clones and omits some. The table shows under 250,000 clones, with roughly nine tenths occurring only once. Material for sequencing was PBMCs or T cells enriched from blood (not recorded which). Receptors originate from a woman in her twenties or thirties with acute COVID-19.

The V gene is TRBV5-6, the J gene TRBJ2-7; D is possibly TRBD2 (5 bases). The germline gives CDR1 SGHDT, CDR2 YYEEEE. V shed 7 bases and J shed 2 bases, with 10 bases lying between them. This CDR3 spans 12 amino acids. The CDR3 bases are TGTGCCAGCGGGAACGGGGCCTACGAGCAGTACTTC. Amino acids: CASGNGAYEQYF.

The rearrangement joins TRBV24-1 to TRBJ2-3; 8 nucleotides line up with TRBD2. This CDR3 comprises 16 residues. V was pared by 4 bases and J by 5 bases, with 10 bases of the junction left unmatched. CDR1 is KGHDR, CDR2 SFDVKD, per germline. CDR3 residues: CATSDPSSGGKDTQYF. As DNA, the CDR3 is TGTGCCACCAGTGACCCCTCCAGCGGGGGAAAAGATACGCAGTATTTT.

This clone has only a few counts. The CDR3 DNA sequence: TGTGCCAGCAGCCCGGACAGGGTTTATGGCTACACCTTC. Its protein is CASSPDRVYGYTF. This chain connects TRBV11-2 to TRBJ1-2; 8 bases are a match to TRBD1. Germline V gene data show CDR1 as SGHAT and CDR2 as FQNNGV. CDR3 length: 13 residues. Germline trimming cut 5 bases from V and 5 bases from J; bases unmatched to any gene: 4.

In this sample, this clone turned up once. V is TRBV20-1 and J is TRBJ1-2; 7 nucleotides line up with TRBD1. CDR1 and CDR2 (germline): DFQATT, SNEGSKA (reference sequence). V lost 8 bases, J lost 7 bases, and 7 bases stayed unmatched. CDR3 length: 11 residues. The CDR3 region is CSPGTVAGYTF. CDR3 nucleotides: TGCAGTCCGGGGACAGTTGCTGGCTACACCTTC.

This chain joins TRBV19 and TRBJ2-3; TRBD1 aligns across 8 bases. CDR1 and CDR2 from the germline V gene are LNHDA and SQIVND (reference sequence). This CDR3 contains 14 residues. Unmatched junction bases numbered 9, after V lost 8 bases and J lost 5 bases. CDR3 in DNA: TGTGCCAGTGGCGGACAGGGAAAAGGAGATACGCAGTATTTT. It translates to CASGGQGKGDTQYF.

The chain couples TRBV2 to TRBJ1-1; D is perhaps TRBD1 (6 bases). The CDR3 is 15 residues long. V was cut by 7 bases and J by 0 bases, with 15 bases left in between. The germline V gene has CDR1 SNHLY and CDR2 FYNNEI. In nucleotides, the CDR3 is TGTGCCAGCACCCCCCCAGGGGCGATGAACACTGAAGCTTTCTTT. Translating gives CASTPPGAMNTEAFF.

The chain employs TRBV4-1 and TRBJ2-7, with D maybe TRBD2 (5 bases). CDR3 length: 15 amino acids. Trimming removed 4 bases from V and 7 bases from J, with 20 bases in between. The germline CDR1 and CDR2 sequences are MGHRA and YSYEKL. Here the CDR3 reads CASSPIPEPTGEQYF. DNA for the CDR3: TGCGCCAGCAGCCCGATTCCAGAACCGACGGGGGAGCAGTACTTC.

The gene calls are TRBV27 and TRBJ2-1, with 8 bases fitting TRBD2. Germline assignment: CDR1 MNHEY and CDR2 SMNVEV (reference sequence). This CDR3 region has 15 residues. The trim removed 8 bases at V and 7 bases at J, leaving 13 bases unmatched. The CDR3 nucleotides read TGTGCCAGCCAAGTTACGGGGGGGGCGCGGAATGAGCAGTTCTTC. Encoded protein: CASQVTGGARNEQFF.

The J gene is TRBJ1-2, the V gene TRBV30; a weak D match, TRBD1 (6 bases). V was trimmed by 4 bases and J by 4 bases, leaving 13 bases between them. Germline V gene lookup returns CDR1 GTSNPN and CDR2 SVGIG (reference sequence). The CDR3 length is 13 residues. The CDR3, as DNA: TGTGCCTGGATTCCAGGGGCGGTCTATGGCTACACCTTC. Translation: CAWIPGAVYGYTF.

The V and J genes are TRBV15 and TRBJ2-7, with 7 bases fitting TRBD2. The CDR3 sequence is 16 residues long. The V gene's germline CDR1 is LNHNV and CDR2 YYDKDF (reference sequence). V was pared by 3 bases and J by 0 bases, with 8 bases of the junction left unmatched. Here the CDR3 reads CATSRLAQRGSYEQYF. The CDR3 nucleotides read TGTGCCACCAGCAGGCTAGCCCAGCGGGGCTCCTACGAGCAGTACTTC. Based on the CDR3 plus reference TRBV15 and TRBJ2-7, the full variable domain is DAMVIQNPRYQVTQFGKPVTLSCSQTLNHNVMYWYQQKSSQAPKLLFHYYDKDFNNEADTPDNFQSRRPNTSFCFLDIRSPGLGDTAMYLCATSRLAQRGSYEQYFGPGTRLTVT.

The gene calls are TRBV2 and TRBJ1-5; no clear D. Germline CDR1 SNHLY, CDR2 FYNNEI. The ends were cut back, 3 bases at V and 4 bases at J, with 10 bases in the middle. This CDR3 region has 14 residues. CDR3 loop: CASSDHSPNQPQHF. CDR3 nucleotide sequence: TGTGCCAGCAGTGATCACAGTCCAAATCAGCCCCAGCATTTT.

This clone was detected only a few times. The identical CDR3 is also encoded by other nucleotide sequences in the sample. The chain carries TRBV9 and TRBJ1-2; the D is unclear. The CDR3 has 15 residues. V was trimmed by 4 bases and J by 0 bases, leaving 13 bases between them. The germline V gene has CDR1 SGDLS and CDR2 YYNGEE. This chain's CDR3 is CASSPFNGANYGYTF. Here the CDR3 DNA reads TGTGCCAGCAGCCCCTTTAACGGAGCTAACTATGGCTACACCTTC.

The rearrangement joins TRBV7-6 to TRBJ1-4; 7 bases agree with TRBD1. Germline CDR1 is SGHVS and CDR2 is FNYEAQ. This CDR3 is 16 amino acids long. J lost 8 bases, V lost 5 bases, and 14 bases had no gene match. The CDR3 loop reads CASSQFTGQSGEKLFF. CDR3 in DNA: TGTGCCAGCAGCCAATTCACGGGACAGTCAGGGGAAAAACTGTTTTTT.

The V gene is TRBV11-2, the J gene TRBJ2-4; perhaps TRBD1 as D (6 bases). CDR1 is SGHAT and CDR2 is FQNNGV in the germline V gene. Trimming stripped 3 bases from V and 4 bases from J, with 13 bases between. The CDR3 extends over 15 amino acids. CDR3: CASSLIQGAKNIQYF. DNA of the CDR3: TGTGCCAGCAGCTTGATACAGGGCGCAAAAAACATTCAGTACTTC.

V is TRBV4-1 and J is TRBJ2-5, with TRBD1 identical over 8 bases. Germline V gene lookup returns CDR1 MGHRA and CDR2 YSYEKL. J was trimmed by 6 bases and V by 0 bases; bases with no gene match: 6. CDR3 length equals 15 residues. The CDR3 protein is CASSQDSGGGKTQYF. The CDR3 nucleotides read TGCGCCAGCAGCCAAGATTCAGGGGGCGGGAAGACCCAGTACTTC.

The chain employs TRBV19 and TRBJ1-1; a weak D match, TRBD1 (6 bases). V lost 3 bases and J lost 1, with 12 bases in between. The CDR3 totals 15 residues. Germline V gene sequence: CDR1 LNHDA, CDR2 SQIVND (reference sequence). As DNA, the CDR3 is TGTGCCAGTAGTATTGGGGGACACCGGAACACTGAAGCTTTCTTT. Its translation: CASSIGGHRNTEAFF. Variable domain in full (rest from reference TRBV19 and TRBJ1-1): DGGITQSPKYLFRKEGQNVTLSCEQNLNHDAMYWYRQDPGQGLRLIYYSQIVNDFQKGDIAEGYSVSREKKESFPLTVTSAQKNPTAFYLCASSIGGHRNTEAFFGQGTRLTVV.

The V call is TRBV19, the J call TRBJ1-5, with D unresolved. Germline CDR1 LNHDA, CDR2 SQIVND (reference sequence). The CDR3 is 12 residues long. V gave up 11 bases and J gave up 5 bases, with 13 bases separating them. CDR3 sequence reads: CAGGFGDQPQHF. As DNA, the CDR3 is TGTGCCGGCGGGTTTGGGGATCAGCCCCAGCATTTT. Together with reference TRBV19 and TRBJ1-5, the CDR3 gives the full variable domain: DGGITQSPKYLFRKEGQNVTLSCEQNLNHDAMYWYRQDPGQGLRLIYYSQIVNDFQKGDIAEGYSVSREKKESFPLTVTSAQKNPTAFYLCAGGFGDQPQHFGDGTRLSIL.

This chain uses TRBV12-5 with TRBJ1-2; D is undetermined. Germline V gives CDR1 LGHNT, CDR2 FRNRAP. CDR3 size: 17 residues. Between the trimmed V and J ends, which lost 0 bases and 5 bases, there was a span of 19 bases. The CDR3 sequence is CASGLVLGEGERYGYTF. The CDR3 DNA reads TGTGCTAGTGGTTTGGTACTCGGGGAGGGTGAGAGGTATGGCTACACCTTC.

V usage is TRBV5-5 and J usage is TRBJ2-7; 12 positions agree with TRBD1. This CDR3 has 16 amino acids. With 1 base clipped from V and 7 bases from J, the junction kept 9 bases outside the gene matches. Germline CDR1 SGHKS, CDR2 YYEKEE (reference sequence). The CDR3, as DNA: TGTGCCAGCAGCTTGTATTTTGGGACAGGGGGCGTGGAGCAGTACTTC. This codes for CASSLYFGTGGVEQYF.

Only one count was recorded for this clone. The chain has TRBV27 and TRBJ1-1, with 8 bases lining up with TRBD1. The CDR3 extends over 14 amino acids. J gave up 4 bases and V 0 bases, and 1 base lay outside the gene matches. Germline assignment: CDR1 MNHEY and CDR2 SMNVEV (reference sequence). The CDR3 nucleotides read TGTGCCAGCAGTTTATCACAGGGGGGCACTGAAGCTTTCTTT. Its translation is CASSLSQGGTEAFF.

The genes are TRBV7-3 and TRBJ2-1; D is possibly TRBD2 (5 bases). CDR1 and CDR2 from the germline V gene are SGHTA and FQGTGA. Trimming removed 5 bases at V and 3 bases at J, with 8 bases between. The CDR3 sequence is 13 residues long. CDR3 nucleotides: TGTGCCAGCAGCACTAGTGGCTACAATGAGCAGTTCTTC. It translates to CASSTSGYNEQFF. Full variable domain (remainder filled in from reference TRBV7-3 and TRBJ2-1): GAGVSQTPSNKVTEKGKYVELRCDPISGHTALYWYRQSLGQGPEFLIYFQGTGAADDSGLPNDRFFAVRPEGSVSTLKIQRTERGDSAVYLCASSTSGYNEQFFGPGTRLTVL.

This sequence joins TRBV19 and TRBJ1-6, with unresolved D. Germline CDR1 and CDR2: LNHDA and SQIVND (reference sequence). V was pared by 1 base and J by 10 bases, with 8 bases between. This CDR3 has 13 amino acids. This CDR3 is CASSIVRNSPLHF. CDR3 sequence (DNA): TGTGCCAGTAGTATAGTGCGGAACTCACCCCTCCACTTT. Filled out from reference TRBV19 and TRBJ1-6, the complete variable domain reads DGGITQSPKYLFRKEGQNVTLSCEQNLNHDAMYWYRQDPGQGLRLIYYSQIVNDFQKGDIAEGYSVSREKKESFPLTVTSAQKNPTAFYLCASSIVRNSPLHFGNGTRLTVT.

The J gene is TRBJ1-6, the V gene TRBV6-5; D possibly corresponds to TRBD1 (6 bases). The length of the CDR3 is 13 residues. The V end was cut by 11 bases, the J end by 7 bases, with 15 bases between. Germline CDR1 reads MNHEY; CDR2 reads SVGAGI. In DNA, the CDR3 is TGTGCCGCCCGGAAAAGGGGGAATTCACCCCTCCACTTT. Translated, it gives CAARKRGNSPLHF.

This clone was observed once. The rearrangement links TRBV4-1 to TRBJ1-2; D perhaps matches TRBD1 (6 bases). Germline-derived CDR1 and CDR2 are MGHRA and YSYEKL. The CDR3 is 14 amino acids. The V and J ends lost 1 base and 5 bases respectively, with 11 bases between them. In DNA form, the CDR3 reads TGCGCCAGCAGCCAAGTTAGCAGGGGTTATGGCTACACCTTC. Its translation is CASSQVSRGYGYTF.

The V and J genes are TRBV7-8 and TRBJ1-4, with D perhaps TRBD1 (6 bases). The germline V gene has CDR1 SGHVS and CDR2 FQNEAQ. The CDR3 contains 18 residues. The ends were cut back, 6 bases at V and 2 bases at J, with 22 bases in the middle. The CDR3 loop is CASSFRDTSFITNEKLFF. In DNA, the CDR3 is TGTGCCAGCAGTTTCCGGGACACCTCTTTTATTACTAATGAAAAACTGTTTTTT.